These T cell receptor beta chains were read from a single sample in a study of control samples from healthy donors and cancer patients. The table came from immunoSEQ multiplex PCR; TCRdb's copy has only in-frame clones and leaves some out. The table records 210,000 or so clones, approximately 91% of them present only once. Sample: blood. Source of these receptors: a man aged 25-40 years in good health. Each CDR3 is given with its conserved first and last residue.

TRBV7-9,TRBJ1-5,CASSLEGMGSNQPQHF
TRBV15,TRBJ1-1,CATTRDKEGAFF
TRBV18,TRBJ1-4,CASSPGAGEKLFF
TRBV14,TRBJ2-3,CASSQRERAHSRDTQYF
TRBV18,TRBJ1-5,CASSPPALEQPQHF
TRBV18,TRBJ2-5,CASSPADETQYF
TRBV10-1,TRBJ1-1,CASSRGSLAEAFF
TRBV3-1/TRBV3-2,TRBJ2-5,CASSQVGGEETQYF
TRBV10-1,TRBJ1-6,CASSEQENSPLHF
TRBV19,TRBJ2-1,CASSSYFTGSLNEQFF
TRBV12-5,TRBJ2-7,CASGLVAATYEQYF
TRBV7-2,TRBJ1-2,CASSFHIRDRGNYGYTF
TRBV5-1,TRBJ2-3,CASSDRLAGSPDTQYF
TRBV5-6,TRBJ2-1,CASSLPPGQNYNEQFF
TRBV6-5,TRBJ2-7,CASTPLGSDSYEQYF
TRBV7-4,TRBJ1-6,CASSLPKGDGNSPLHF
TRBV7-9,TRBJ1-1,CASSSLGGSTEAFF
TRBV2,TRBJ2-3,CASSLTSGTDTQYF
TRBV27,TRBJ2-6,CASSLVAPWDSGANVLTF
TRBV5-6,TRBJ1-6,CATSRGRNNSPLHF
TRBV2,TRBJ1-6,CASSRQGADNNSPLHF
TRBV5-4,TRBJ2-1,CASSLAGTNFNEQFF
TRBV19,TRBJ1-5,CASSIQGALYQPQHF
TRBV19,TRBJ1-6,CASSTTESPLHF
TRBV29-1,TRBJ2-1,CSVVRTGDNEQFF
TRBV5-1,TRBJ1-1,CASSSGREFTEAFF
TRBV15,TRBJ1-2,CATSRRDRGPYGYTF
TRBV12-3/TRBV12-4,TRBJ1-4,CASNLRGREKLFF
TRBV2,TRBJ1-2,CARRDREEKGYTF
TRBV18,TRBJ1-3,CASSRSGGDGSGNTIYF
TRBV25-1,TRBJ2-1,CASTAGAARLIGEQFF
TRBV11-2,TRBJ2-7,CASSLLLAGGGYEQYF
TRBV19,TRBJ1-1,CASKSGRGNTEAFF
TRBV10-1,TRBJ2-7,CASSAAGTEAYEQYF
TRBV4-2,TRBJ1-6,CASSQDLGPLHF
TRBV5-5,TRBJ1-2,CASSYTGGARGYTF
TRBV7-6,TRBJ2-7,CASSSGRDRVNF
TRBV7-9,TRBJ2-3,CASSTNRDYRPTDTQYF
TRBV19,TRBJ1-2,CATRDRVLYGYTF
TRBV6-6,TRBJ1-5,CASSYSVGGDQPQHF
TRBV6-5,TRBJ2-1,CASTRAGPGEDEQFF
TRBV4-1,TRBJ2-5,CASSQTFTGGETQYF
TRBV11-2,TRBJ2-5,CASSLGTGIRETQYF
TRBV29-1,TRBJ2-7,CSVRATSGEQYF